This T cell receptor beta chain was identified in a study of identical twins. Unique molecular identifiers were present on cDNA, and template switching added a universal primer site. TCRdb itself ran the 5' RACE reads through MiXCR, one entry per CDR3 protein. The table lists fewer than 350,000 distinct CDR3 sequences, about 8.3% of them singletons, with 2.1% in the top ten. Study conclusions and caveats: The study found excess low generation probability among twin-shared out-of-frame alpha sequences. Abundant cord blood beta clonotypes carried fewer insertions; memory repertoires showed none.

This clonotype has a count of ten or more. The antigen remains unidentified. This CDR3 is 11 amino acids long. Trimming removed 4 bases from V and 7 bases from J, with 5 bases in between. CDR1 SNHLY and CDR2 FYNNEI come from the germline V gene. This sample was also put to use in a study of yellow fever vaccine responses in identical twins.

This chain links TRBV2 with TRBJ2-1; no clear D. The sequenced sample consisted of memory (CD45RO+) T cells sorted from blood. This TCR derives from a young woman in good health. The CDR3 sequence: CASSVVNEQFF. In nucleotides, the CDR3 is TGTGCCAGCAGTGTGGTAAATGAGCAGTTCTTC.